The clone carrying this T cell receptor beta chain was counted between two and nine times. The data originate from a study of blood T cell repertoires in COVID-19. Background on the study: Sites across the United States, Italy and Spain contributed samples from acute and convalescent COVID-19. In each case, the material was cDNA or gDNA derived from T cells, B-cell-depleted T cells, or PBMCs.

Source study methods: From reference gene primer amplification, estimates of nucleated cell counts were derived. Assay used: immunoSEQ multiplex PCR; TCRdb lists only in-frame clones, some missing. D and trimming come from the DNA, and the V and J calls and clone size come from that table. The sample records 200,000 to 250,000 clones, about 90% being singletons. The CDR3 loop spans 14 amino acids. V dropped 4 bases and J dropped 2; count of bases not matched to a gene: 1. Germline CDR1 is LGHNA and CDR2 is YNFKEQ. The sequencing sample was made of peripheral blood. The receptor was isolated from a man in his fifties or sixties with acute or convalescent COVID-19. The chain employs TRBV4-2 and TRBJ2-2, with 7 bases identical to TRBD1. CDR3 bases: TGTGCCAGCAGCCGGGACAGAAACACCGGGGAGCTGTTTTTT. Protein: CASSRDRNTGELFF.